This T cell receptor beta chain is from a study of radiotherapy plus CTLA-4 blockade in lung cancer. Study in general: Disease control was achieved by 31% of patients, and objective responses by less than 20%. General study findings and limits: TCR clones of tumor origin grew in blood after radiotherapy plus ipilimumab.

For this clone: Antigen: not known.

Sequencing used immunoSEQ multiplex PCR; TCRdb keeps in-frame clones, though not all of them. The repertoire holds around 42,000 clones, with roughly 60% as singletons. The CDR3 is 14 amino acids. The V and J ends lost 0 bases and 5 bases, in that order; junction bases with no gene match: 2. Per the germline V gene, CDR1 is SGHTA and CDR2 is FQGNSA. The TCR sequence derives from a human donor with non-small cell lung cancer who had a partial response to radiotherapy plus ipilimumab. Sequenced here: peripheral blood, sampled from a patient treated with radiotherapy plus ipilimumab. The chain carries TRBV7-2 and TRBJ2-7, with 9 nucleotides matching TRBD1. The CDR3 region is CASSLAGQGHEQYF. The DNA for the CDR3 is TGTGCCAGCAGCTTAGCGGGACAGGGTCACGAGCAGTACTTC.